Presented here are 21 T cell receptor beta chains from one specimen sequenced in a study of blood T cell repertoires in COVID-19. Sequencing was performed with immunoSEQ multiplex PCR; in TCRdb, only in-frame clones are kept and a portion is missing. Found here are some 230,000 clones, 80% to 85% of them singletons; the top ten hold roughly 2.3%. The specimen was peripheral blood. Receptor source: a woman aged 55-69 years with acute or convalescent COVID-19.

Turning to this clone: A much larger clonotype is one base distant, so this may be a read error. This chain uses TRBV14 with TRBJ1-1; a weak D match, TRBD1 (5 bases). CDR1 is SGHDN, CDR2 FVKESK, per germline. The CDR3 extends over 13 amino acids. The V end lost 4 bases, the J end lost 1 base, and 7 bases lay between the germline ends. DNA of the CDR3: TGTGCCAGCAGCCTTCAGGGGAACACTGAAGCTTTCTTT. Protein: CASSLQGNTEAFF.

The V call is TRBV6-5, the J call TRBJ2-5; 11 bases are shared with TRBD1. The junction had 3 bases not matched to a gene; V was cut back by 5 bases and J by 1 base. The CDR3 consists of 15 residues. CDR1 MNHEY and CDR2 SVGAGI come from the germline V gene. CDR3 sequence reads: CASSRGQGVQETQYF. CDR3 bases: TGTGCCAGCAGTCGGGGACAGGGGGTCCAAGAGACCCAGTACTTC.

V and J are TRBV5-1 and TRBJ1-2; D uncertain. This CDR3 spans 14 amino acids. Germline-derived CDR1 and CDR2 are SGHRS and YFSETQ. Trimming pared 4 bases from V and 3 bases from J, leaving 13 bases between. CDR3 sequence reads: CASSPDFPDYGYTF. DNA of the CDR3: TGCGCCAGCAGCCCGGACTTTCCGGACTATGGCTACACCTTC. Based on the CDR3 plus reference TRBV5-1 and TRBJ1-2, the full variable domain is KAGVTQTPRYLIKTRGQQVTLSCSPISGHRSVSWYQQTPGQGLQFLFEYFSETQRNKGNFPGRFSGRQFSNSRSEMNVSTLELGDSALYLCASSPDFPDYGYTFGSGTRLTVV.

For the CDR3, the DNA is TGCAGCGTTGAAGGGGAATTGCGGGACAGGGGAGTACTGATGGGGTCCCAGTACTTC. Translating gives CSVEGELRDRGVLMGSQYF. The chain links TRBV29-1 to TRBJ2-5, with 10 nucleotides matching TRBD1. V trimming: 1 base; J trimming: 9 bases; junction bases outside the gene matches: 23. Germline CDR1 reads SQVTM; CDR2 reads ANQGSEA. CDR3 length: 19 residues. Complete variable domain (other parts from reference TRBV29-1 and TRBJ2-5): SAVISQKPSRDICQRGTSLTIQCQVDSQVTMMFWYRQQPGQSLTLIATANQGSEATYESGFVIDKFPISRPNLTFSTLTVSNMSPEDSSIYLCSVEGELRDRGVLMGSQYFGPGTRLLVL.

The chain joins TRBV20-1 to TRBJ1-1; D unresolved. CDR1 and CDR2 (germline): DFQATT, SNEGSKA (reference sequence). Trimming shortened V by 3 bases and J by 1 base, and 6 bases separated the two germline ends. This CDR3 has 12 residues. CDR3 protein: CSASVRNTEAFF. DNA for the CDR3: TGCAGTGCTAGTGTCAGGAACACTGAAGCTTTCTTT.

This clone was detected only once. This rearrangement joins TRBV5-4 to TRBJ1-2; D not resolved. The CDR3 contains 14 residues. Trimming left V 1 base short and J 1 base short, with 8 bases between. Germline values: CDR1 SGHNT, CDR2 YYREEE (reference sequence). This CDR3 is CASSLNSLNYGYTF. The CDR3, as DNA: TGTGCCAGCAGCTTGAACAGCCTTAACTATGGCTACACCTTC.

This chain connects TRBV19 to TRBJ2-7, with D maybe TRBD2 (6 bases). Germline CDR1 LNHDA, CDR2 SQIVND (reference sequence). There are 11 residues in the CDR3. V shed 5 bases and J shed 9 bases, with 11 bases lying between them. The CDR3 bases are TGTGCCAGTAGTGACCGGGGGTGGCAGTACTTC. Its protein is CASSDRGWQYF.

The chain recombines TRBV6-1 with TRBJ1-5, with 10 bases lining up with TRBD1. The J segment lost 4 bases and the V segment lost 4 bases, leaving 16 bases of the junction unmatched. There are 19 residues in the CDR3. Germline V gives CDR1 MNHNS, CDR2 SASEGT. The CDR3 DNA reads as TGTGCCAGCAGTGCAACGGGACAGGGGCTCCGTAGCGGTAATCAGCCCCAGCATTTT. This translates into CASSATGQGLRSGNQPQHF.

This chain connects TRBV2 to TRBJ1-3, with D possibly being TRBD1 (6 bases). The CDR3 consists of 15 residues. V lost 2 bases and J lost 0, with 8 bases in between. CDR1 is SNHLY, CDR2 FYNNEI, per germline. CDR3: CASSERGGSGNTIYF. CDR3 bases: TGTGCCAGCAGTGAAAGAGGGGGCTCTGGAAACACCATATATTTT.

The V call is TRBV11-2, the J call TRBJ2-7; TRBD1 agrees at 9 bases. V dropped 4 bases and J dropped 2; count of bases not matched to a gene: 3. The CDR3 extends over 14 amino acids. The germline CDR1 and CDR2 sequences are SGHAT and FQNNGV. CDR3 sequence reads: CASSYRDRAYEQYF. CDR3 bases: TGTGCCAGCAGCTACCGGGACAGGGCCTACGAGCAGTACTTC.

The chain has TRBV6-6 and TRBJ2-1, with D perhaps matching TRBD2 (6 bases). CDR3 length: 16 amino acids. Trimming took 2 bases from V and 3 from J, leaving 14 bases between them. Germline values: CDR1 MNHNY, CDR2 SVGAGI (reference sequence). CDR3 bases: TGTGCCAGCAGTTACGTCTCGGGGGTAAACTACAATGAGCAGTTCTTC. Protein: CASSYVSGVNYNEQFF.

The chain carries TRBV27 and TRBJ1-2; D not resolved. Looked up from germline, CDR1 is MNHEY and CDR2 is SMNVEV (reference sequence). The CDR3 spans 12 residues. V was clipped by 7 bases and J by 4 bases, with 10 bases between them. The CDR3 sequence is CASKSRVYGYTF. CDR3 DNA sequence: TGTGCCAGCAAGTCTCGGGTCTATGGCTACACCTTC.

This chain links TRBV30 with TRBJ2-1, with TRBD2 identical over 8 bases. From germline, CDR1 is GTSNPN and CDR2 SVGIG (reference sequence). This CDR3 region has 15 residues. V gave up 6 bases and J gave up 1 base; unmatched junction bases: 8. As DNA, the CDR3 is TGTGCCTGCCTAGCGGGCACAGGGTCCTACAATGAGCAGTTCTTC. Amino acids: CACLAGTGSYNEQFF.

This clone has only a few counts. DNA of the CDR3: TGTGCCAGCAGCCAAGATCGGAGGACAGGGGGTGGAGATACGCAGTATTTT. The encoded protein is CASSQDRRTGGGDTQYF. The chain links TRBV3-1 (or the pseudogene TRBV3-2) to TRBJ2-3, with 10 bases aligning to TRBD1. CDR3 size: 17 residues. Losses at the gene ends were 0 bases for V and 5 bases for J; bases not matched to a gene: 8. From germline, CDR1 is LGHDT and CDR2 YNNKEL (reference sequence).

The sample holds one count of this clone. The CDR3 protein is CASSQVIGGEQYF. In DNA, the CDR3 is TGTGCCAGCAGCCAAGTCATAGGAGGCGAGCAGTACTTC. The chain links TRBV14 to TRBJ2-7, with TRBD2 as a possible D gene (5 bases). The V gene's germline CDR1 is SGHDN and CDR2 FVKESK. The length of the CDR3 is 13 residues. Trimming left V 1 base short and J 6 bases short, with 10 bases between.

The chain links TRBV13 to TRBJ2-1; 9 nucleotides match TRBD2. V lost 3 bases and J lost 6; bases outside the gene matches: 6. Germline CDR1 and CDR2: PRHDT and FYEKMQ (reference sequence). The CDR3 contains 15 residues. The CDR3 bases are TGTGCCAGCAGCTTTGGTAGCGGGGGCATCAATGAGCAGTTCTTC. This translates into CASSFGSGGINEQFF.

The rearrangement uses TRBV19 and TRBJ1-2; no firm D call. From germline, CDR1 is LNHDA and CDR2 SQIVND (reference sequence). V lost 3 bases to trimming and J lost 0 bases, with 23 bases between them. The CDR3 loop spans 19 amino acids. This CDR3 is CASSIYLGSGAESNYGYTF. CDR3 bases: TGTGCCAGTAGTATCTATCTGGGTTCGGGTGCGGAGTCTAACTATGGCTACACCTTC.

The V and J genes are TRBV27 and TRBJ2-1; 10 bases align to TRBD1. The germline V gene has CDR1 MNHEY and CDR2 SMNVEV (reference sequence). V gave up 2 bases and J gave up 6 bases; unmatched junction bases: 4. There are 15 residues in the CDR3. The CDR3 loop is CASSLRDRGFNEQFF. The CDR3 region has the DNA TGTGCCAGCAGTTTAAGGGACAGGGGTTTCAATGAGCAGTTCTTC.

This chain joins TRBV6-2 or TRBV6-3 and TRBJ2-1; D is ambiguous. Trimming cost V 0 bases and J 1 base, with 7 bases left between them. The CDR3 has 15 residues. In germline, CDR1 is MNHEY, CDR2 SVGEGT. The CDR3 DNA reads TGTGCCAGCAGTTACTCGGTCAGTTCCTACAATGAGCAGTTCTTC. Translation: CASSYSVSSYNEQFF.

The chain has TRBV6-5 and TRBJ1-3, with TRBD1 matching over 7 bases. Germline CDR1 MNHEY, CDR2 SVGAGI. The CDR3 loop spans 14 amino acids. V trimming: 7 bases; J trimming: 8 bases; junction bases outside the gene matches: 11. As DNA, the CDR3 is TGTGCCAGCAAAGAGACAGGGAGGTGGGACACCATATATTTT. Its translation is CASKETGRWDTIYF.

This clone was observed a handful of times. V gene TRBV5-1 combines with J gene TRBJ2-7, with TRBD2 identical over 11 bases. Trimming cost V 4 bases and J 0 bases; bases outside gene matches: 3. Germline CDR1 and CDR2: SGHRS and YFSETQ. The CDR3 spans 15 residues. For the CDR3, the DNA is TGCGCCAGCAGCCCTAGCGGGGGGATCTCCTACGAGCAGTACTTC. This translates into CASSPSGGISYEQYF.